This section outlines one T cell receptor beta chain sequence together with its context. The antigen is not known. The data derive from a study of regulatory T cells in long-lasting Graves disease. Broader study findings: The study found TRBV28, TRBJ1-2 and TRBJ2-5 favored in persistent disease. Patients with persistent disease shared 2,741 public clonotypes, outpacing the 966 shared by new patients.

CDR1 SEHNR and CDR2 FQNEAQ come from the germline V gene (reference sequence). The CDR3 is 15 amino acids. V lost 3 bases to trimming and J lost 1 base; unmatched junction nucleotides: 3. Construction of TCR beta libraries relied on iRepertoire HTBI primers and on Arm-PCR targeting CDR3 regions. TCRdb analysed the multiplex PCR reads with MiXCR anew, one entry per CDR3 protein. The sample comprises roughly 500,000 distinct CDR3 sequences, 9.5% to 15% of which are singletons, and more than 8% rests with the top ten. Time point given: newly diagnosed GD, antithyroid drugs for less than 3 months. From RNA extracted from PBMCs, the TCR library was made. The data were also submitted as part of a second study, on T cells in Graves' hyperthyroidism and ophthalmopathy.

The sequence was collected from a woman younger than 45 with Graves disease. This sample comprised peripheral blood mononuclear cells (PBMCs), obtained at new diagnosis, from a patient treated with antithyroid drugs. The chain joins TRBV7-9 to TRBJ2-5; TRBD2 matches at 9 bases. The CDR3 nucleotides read TGTGCCAGCAGCTTGTCGACTAGCGGCCAAGAGACCCAGTACTTC. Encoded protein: CASSLSTSGQETQYF.